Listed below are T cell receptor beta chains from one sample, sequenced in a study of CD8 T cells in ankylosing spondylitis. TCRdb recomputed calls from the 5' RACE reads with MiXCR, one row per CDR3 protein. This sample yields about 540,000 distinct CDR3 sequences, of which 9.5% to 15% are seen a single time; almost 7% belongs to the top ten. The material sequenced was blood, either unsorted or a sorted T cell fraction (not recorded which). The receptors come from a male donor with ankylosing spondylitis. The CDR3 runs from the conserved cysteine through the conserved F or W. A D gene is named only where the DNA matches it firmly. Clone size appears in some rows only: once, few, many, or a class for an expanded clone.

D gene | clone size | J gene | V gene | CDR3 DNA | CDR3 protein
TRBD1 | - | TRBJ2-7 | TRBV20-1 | TGCAGTGCTAGAGGTCCAGGGGGTGGCTCCTACGAGCAGTACTTC | CSARGPGGGSYEQYF
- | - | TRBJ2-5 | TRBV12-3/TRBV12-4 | TGTGCCAGCAAAGGGAGGTCTCACCAAGAGACCCAGTACTTC | CASKGRSHQETQYF
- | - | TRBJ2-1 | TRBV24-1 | TGTGCCACCCCCGGCCCCTACAATGAGCAGTTCTTC | CATPGPYNEQFF
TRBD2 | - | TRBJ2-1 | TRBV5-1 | TGCGCCAGCAGCTTGGGGCGGACTAGCGTCTACAATGAGCAGTTCTTC | CASSLGRTSVYNEQFF
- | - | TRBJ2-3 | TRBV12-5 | TGTGCTAGTGGTAGGGGAGCAGATACGCAGTATTTT | CASGRGADTQYF
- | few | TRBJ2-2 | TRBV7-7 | TGTGCCAGCAGCGCCGTCGAAGGTGTCACCGGGGAGCTGTTTTTT | CASSAVEGVTGELFF
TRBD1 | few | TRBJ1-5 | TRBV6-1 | TGTGCCAGCAGTGCTACAGGGGGCCGACAGCCCCAGCATTTT | CASSATGGRQPQHF
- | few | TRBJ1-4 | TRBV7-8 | TGTGCCAGCAGCGCCTTTGAGGGCCGGGCTAATGAAAAACTGTTTTTT | CASSAFEGRANEKLFF
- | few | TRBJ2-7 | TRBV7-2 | TGTGCCAGCAGCTTCGACAGAGGGGGCTACGAGCAGTACTTC | CASSFDRGGYEQYF
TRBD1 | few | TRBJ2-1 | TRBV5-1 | TGCGCCAGCAGTCTTCGACAGGGGCTTAATGAGCAGTTCTTC | CASSLRQGLNEQFF
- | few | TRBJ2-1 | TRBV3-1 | TGTGCCAGCAGCGTCTGGGGAGACGTCGGGAAGGAGCAGTTCTTC | CASSVWGDVGKEQFF
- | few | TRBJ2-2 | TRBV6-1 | TGTGCCAGCAGTGATTTTGGCCTCACCGGGGAGCTGTTTTTT | CASSDFGLTGELFF
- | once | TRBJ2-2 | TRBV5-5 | TGTGCCAGCACCCTGGAGAGTGGTTGGCCCGGGGAGCTGTTTTTT | CASTLESGWPGELFF
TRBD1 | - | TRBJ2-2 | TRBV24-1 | TGTGCCACCAGTGACCGGACAGGACGGGGGGAGCTGTTTTTT | CATSDRTGRGELFF
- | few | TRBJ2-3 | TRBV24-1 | TGTGCCACCAGTGATGGGGGTGGTACGCAGTATTTT | CATSDGGGTQYF
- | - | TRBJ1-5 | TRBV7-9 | TGTGCCAGCAGCGCCGGGGGTTATGGGAGGGACCAGCCCCAGCATTTT | CASSAGGYGRDQPQHF
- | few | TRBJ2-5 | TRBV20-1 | TGCAGTGCGCCGAGGGATAACCAAGAGACCCAGTACTTC | CSAPRDNQETQYF